The source of this T cell receptor (beta chain) is a study of blood T cell repertoires in COVID-19. Study as a whole: Nucleic acid was either cDNA or gDNA, and it came from T cells, B-cell-depleted T cells, or PBMCs.

In the original workflow: Quantification of nucleated cells was approximated via reference gene primer amplification. Repertoires were generated with immunoSEQ multiplex PCR, while TCRdb's copy carries only in-frame clones and drops some. V and J calls plus clone size are reproduced from that table; the DNA served to infer D and trimming. This sample yields some 250,000 clones, of which 70% to 80% are seen a single time; 3% to 3.5% belongs to the top ten. This CDR3 has 15 amino acids. Germline CDR1 and CDR2: SGDLS and YYNGEE. Trimming removed 3 bases from V and 7 bases from J; junction bases left unmatched: 6.

The chain carries TRBV9 and TRBJ2-1, with 11 bases that match TRBD2. Sequenced input: peripheral blood. This TCR derives from a woman at least 80 years old with acute or convalescent COVID-19. The CDR3 DNA sequence: TGTGCCAGCAGCGCTAGCGGGAGGTTTAGGAATGAGCAGTTCTTC. Protein: CASSASGRFRNEQFF.